The rows below give T cell receptor beta chains drawn from one sample of a study of CD8+CD57+ T cells in acquired aplastic anemia. TCRdb recomputed calls from the reads with MiXCR, one row per CDR3 protein. The table shows approximately 180,000 distinct CDR3 sequences, with roughly 65% occurring only once. The sample consisted of sorted CD4+, CD8+, or CD8+CD57+ T cells (not recorded which) from PBMCs. These receptors came from a human donor with aplastic anemia. Both conserved end residues are trimmed from each CDR3. D genes are given only for firm matches.

V gene,D gene,CDR3 protein
TRBV15,.,ATSRDPSWGAYEQY
TRBV6-1,.,ASSDVGPNTEAF
TRBV2,.,ASTLTGGGQPQH
TRBV20-1,.,SARDKGSYEQY
TRBV7-6,.,ASSFGENSYNEQF
TRBV2,TRBD2,ASSIAGGEQY
TRBV10-1,TRBD2,ASTSPGTRSGTDTQY
TRBV24-1,.,ATSDLGFGRNTGELF
TRBV7-8,.,ASSLISRTQH
TRBV12-3/TRBV12-4,TRBD1,ASSATGQSYQETQY
TRBV5-8,TRBD1,ASSLSDRGPYEQY
TRBV20-1,TRBD2,SAVTSPHTDTQY